This T cell receptor beta chain was sequenced during a study of T cells in Graves' hyperthyroidism and ophthalmopathy. Study overall: Blood from the periphery was taken at initial diagnosis, before any treatment.

Remarks on this clonotype: Its antigen is unknown.

Study-wide results and limits: The model's output predicted ophthalmopathy at a median of roughly 6.9 months prior to onset.

The ends were cut back, 5 bases at V and 0 bases at J, with 16 bases in the middle. This CDR3 comprises 15 residues. From germline, CDR1 is DFQATT and CDR2 SNEGSKA (reference sequence). Using RNA transcripts as the source, TCR beta CDR3 regions were amplified. An initial round of RT-PCR targeting the TCR CDR3 relied on the HTBI primer set. TCRdb reprocessed the multiplex PCR reads with MiXCR, giving one entry per CDR3 protein. The sample carries some 700,000 distinct CDR3 sequences, 15% to 20% recorded once. Patients showing uncontrolled infection, other autoimmune disease, pregnancy or lactation were ineligible. The authors obtained PBMCs from around 11 ml of fresh peripheral blood.

The chain uses TRBV20-1 and TRBJ1-1, with D possibly matching TRBD1 (6 bases). This TCR derives from a man aged 45-65 years with Graves' hyperthyroidism. The sequenced sample was blood. The CDR3, as DNA: TGCAGTGCTCAAACGACAGGAAACATGAACACTGAAGCTTTCTTT. Translating gives CSAQTTGNMNTEAFF.